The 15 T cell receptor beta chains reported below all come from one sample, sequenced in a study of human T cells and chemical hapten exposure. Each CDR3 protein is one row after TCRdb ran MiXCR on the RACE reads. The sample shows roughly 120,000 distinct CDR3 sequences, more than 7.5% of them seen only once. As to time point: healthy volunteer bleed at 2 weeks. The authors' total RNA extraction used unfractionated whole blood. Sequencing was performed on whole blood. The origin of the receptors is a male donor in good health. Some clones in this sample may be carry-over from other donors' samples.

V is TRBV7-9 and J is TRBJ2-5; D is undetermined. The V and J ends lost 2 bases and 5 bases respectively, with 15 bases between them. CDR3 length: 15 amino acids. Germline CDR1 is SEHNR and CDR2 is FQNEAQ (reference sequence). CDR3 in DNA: TGTGCCAGCAGCTTAATCGACTCACCGGTGGAGACCCAGTACTTC. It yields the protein CASSLIDSPVETQYF.

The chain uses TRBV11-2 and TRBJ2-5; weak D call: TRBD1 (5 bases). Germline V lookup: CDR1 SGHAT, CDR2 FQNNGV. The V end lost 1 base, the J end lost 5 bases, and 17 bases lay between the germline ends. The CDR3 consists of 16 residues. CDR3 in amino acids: CASSLAPVGPIETQYF. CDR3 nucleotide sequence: TGTGCCAGCAGCTTAGCCCCGGTGGGGCCTATCGAGACCCAGTACTTC.

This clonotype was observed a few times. As DNA, the CDR3 is TGTGCCAGCAGTTACACAACCGCCCGGGACAACTACGAGCAGTACTTC. Its translation is CASSYTTARDNYEQYF. The genes are TRBV6-5 and TRBJ2-7, with D perhaps TRBD1 (6 bases). In germline, CDR1 is MNHEY, CDR2 SVGAGI. This CDR3 is built from 16 residues. V was clipped by 2 bases and J by 3 bases, with 17 bases between them.

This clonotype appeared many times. The CDR3 loop is CSAFRELGETQYF. Here the CDR3 DNA reads TGCAGTGCGTTCAGGGAACTTGGGGAGACCCAGTACTTC. V and J are TRBV20-1 and TRBJ2-5; D is perhaps TRBD1 (5 bases). Trimming removed 6 bases from V and 5 bases from J, with 16 bases in between. Germline V lookup: CDR1 DFQATT, CDR2 SNEGSKA (reference sequence). This CDR3 is built from 13 residues.

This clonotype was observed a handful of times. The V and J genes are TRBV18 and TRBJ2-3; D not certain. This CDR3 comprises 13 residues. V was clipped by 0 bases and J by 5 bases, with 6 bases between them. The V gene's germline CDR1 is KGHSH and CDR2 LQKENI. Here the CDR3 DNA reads TGTGCCAGCTCACCACCATCGGTAGATACGCAGTATTTT. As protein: CASSPPSVDTQYF.

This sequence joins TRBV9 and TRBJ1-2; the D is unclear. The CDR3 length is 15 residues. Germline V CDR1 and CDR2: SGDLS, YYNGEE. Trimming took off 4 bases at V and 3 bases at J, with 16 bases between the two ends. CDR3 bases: TGTGCCAGCAGCACCTCGTACCTGGCGGACTATGGCTACACCTTC. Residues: CASSTSYLADYGYTF.

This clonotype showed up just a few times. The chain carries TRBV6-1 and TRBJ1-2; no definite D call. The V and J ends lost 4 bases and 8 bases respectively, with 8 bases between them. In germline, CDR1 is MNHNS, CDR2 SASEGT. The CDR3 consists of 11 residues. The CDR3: CASSGNSGYTF. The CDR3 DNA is TGTGCCAGCAGTGGCAATAGCGGCTACACCTTC.

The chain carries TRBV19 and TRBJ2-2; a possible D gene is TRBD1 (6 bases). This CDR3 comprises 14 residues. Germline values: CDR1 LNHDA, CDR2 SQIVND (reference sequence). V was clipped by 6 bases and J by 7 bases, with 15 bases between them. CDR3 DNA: TGTGCCAGTAGGAGACAGGCCACGGGCGGGGAGCTGTTTTTT. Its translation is CASRRQATGGELFF. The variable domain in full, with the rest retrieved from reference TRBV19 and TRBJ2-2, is DGGITQSPKYLFRKEGQNVTLSCEQNLNHDAMYWYRQDPGQGLRLIYYSQIVNDFQKGDIAEGYSVSREKKESFPLTVTSAQKNPTAFYLCASRRQATGGELFFGEGSRLTVL.

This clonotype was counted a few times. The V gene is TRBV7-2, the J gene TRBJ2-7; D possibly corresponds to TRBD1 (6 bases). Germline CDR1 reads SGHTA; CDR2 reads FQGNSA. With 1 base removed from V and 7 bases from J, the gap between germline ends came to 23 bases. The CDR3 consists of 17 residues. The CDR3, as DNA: TGTGCCAGCAGCTTAGACCCCCCGGGACAAGCCTATCTGGAGCAGTACTTC. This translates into CASSLDPPGQAYLEQYF.

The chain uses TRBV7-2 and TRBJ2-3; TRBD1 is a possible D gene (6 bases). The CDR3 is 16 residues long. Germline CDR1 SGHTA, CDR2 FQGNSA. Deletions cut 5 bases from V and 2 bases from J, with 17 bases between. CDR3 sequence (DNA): TGTGCCAGCAGCACGAGGGGGTTAGTGGACACAGATACGCAGTATTTT. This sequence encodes CASSTRGLVDTDTQYF.

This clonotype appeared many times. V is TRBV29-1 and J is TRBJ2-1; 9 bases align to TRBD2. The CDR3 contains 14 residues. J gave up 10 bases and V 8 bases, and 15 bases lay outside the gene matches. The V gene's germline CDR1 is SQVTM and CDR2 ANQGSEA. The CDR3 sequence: CSLPGLAGSGEQFF. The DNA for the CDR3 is TGCAGCCTCCCGGGTCTAGCGGGATCCGGGGAGCAGTTCTTC.

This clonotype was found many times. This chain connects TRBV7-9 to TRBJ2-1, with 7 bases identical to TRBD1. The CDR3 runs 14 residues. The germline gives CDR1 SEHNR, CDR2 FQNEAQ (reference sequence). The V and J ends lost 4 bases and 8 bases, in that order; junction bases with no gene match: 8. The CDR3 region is CASSSSQGKDEQFF. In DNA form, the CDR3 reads TGTGCCAGCAGCTCATCACAGGGGAAGGATGAGCAGTTCTTC.

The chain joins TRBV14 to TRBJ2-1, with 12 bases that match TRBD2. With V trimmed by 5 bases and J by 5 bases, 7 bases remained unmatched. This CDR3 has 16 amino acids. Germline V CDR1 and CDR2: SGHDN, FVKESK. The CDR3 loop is CASSSWTSGDHNEQFF. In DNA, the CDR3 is TGTGCCAGCAGCTCCTGGACTAGCGGGGATCACAATGAGCAGTTCTTC.

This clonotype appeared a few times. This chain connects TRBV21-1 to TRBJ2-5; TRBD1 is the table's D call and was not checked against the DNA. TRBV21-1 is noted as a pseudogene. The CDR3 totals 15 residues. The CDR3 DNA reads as TGTGCCAGCGTTAACAGGAGCTGGCCAGATGAGACCCAGTACTTC. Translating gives CASVNRSWPDETQYF.

DNA of the CDR3: TGCAGCGTTGAGGGGGCAGGGGGCGGAGGCGAAAAACTGTTTTTT. This translates into CSVEGAGGGGEKLFF. The genes are TRBV29-1 and TRBJ1-4; 8 nucleotides line up with TRBD1. The germline V gene has CDR1 SQVTM and CDR2 ANQGSEA. The V gene end was trimmed by 3 bases and the J gene end by 8 bases; junction bases not matched to a gene: 11. This CDR3 contains 15 residues. Supplemented by reference TRBV29-1 and TRBJ1-4, the full variable domain reads SAVISQKPSRDICQRGTSLTIQCQVDSQVTMMFWYRQQPGQSLTLIATANQGSEATYESGFVIDKFPISRPNLTFSTLTVSNMSPEDSSIYLCSVEGAGGGGEKLFFGSGTQLSVL.